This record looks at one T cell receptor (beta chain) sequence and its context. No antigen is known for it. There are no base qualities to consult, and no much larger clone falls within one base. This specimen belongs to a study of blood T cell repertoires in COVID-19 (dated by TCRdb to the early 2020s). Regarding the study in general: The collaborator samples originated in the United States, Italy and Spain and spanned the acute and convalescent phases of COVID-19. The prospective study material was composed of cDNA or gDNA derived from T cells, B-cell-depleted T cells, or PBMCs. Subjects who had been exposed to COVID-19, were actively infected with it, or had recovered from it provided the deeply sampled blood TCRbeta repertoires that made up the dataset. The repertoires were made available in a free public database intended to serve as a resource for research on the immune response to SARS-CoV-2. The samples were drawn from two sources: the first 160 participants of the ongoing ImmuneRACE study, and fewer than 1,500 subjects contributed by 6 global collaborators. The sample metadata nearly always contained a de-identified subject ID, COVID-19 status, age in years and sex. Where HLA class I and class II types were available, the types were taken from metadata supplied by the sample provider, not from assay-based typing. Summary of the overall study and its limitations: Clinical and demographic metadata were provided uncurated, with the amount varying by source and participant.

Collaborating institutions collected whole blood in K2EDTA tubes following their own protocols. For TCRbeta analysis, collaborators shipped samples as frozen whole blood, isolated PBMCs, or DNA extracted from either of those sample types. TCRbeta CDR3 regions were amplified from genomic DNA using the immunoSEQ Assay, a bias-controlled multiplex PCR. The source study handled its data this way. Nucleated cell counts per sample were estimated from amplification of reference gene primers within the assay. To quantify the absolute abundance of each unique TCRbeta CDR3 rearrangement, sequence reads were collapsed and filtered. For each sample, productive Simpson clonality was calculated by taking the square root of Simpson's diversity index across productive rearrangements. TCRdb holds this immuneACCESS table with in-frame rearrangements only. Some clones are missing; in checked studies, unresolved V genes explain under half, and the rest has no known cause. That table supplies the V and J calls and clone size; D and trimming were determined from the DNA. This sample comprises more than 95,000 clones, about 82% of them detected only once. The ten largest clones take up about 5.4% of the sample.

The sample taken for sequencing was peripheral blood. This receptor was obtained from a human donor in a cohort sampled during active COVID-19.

This receptor carries the CDR3 CAGPIGAGSHEQYF. The sequenced DNA is TGTGCCGGGCCTATTGGGGCGGGAAGTCACGAGCAGTACTTC. The chain is made from TRBV11-3 and TRBJ2-7, and perhaps TRBD2 as D gene, on 6 matching bases. The CDR3 holds 14 amino acids from the cysteine to the phenylalanine. Of all the DNA, just the CDR3 is kept, 42 bases in frame from base 1. V drops 11 bases and J drops 5 bases, leaving 22 bases in between. Reading the germline V gene gives CDR1 SGHNT and CDR2 YENEEA.